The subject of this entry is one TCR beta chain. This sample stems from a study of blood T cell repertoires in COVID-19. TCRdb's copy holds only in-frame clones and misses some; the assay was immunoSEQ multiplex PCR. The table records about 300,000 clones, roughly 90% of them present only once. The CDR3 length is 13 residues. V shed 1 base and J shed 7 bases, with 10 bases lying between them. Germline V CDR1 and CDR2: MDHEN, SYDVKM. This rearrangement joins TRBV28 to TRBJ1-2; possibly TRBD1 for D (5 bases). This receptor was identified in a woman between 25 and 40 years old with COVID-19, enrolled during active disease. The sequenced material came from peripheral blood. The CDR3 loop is CASSLSEGVGYTF. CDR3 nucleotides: TGTGCCAGCAGTTTATCCGAAGGGGTTGGCTACACCTTC.